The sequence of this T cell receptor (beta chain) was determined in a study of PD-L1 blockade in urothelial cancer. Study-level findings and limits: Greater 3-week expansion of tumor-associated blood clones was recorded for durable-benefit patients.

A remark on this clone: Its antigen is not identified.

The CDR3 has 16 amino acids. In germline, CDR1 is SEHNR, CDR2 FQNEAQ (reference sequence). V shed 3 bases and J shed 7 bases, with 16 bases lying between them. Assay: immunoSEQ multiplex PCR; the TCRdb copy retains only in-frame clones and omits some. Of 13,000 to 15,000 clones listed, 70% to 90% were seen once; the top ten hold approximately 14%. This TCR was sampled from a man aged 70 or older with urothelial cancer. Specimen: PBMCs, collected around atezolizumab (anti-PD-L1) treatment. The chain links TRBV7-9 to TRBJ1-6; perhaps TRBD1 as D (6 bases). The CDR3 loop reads CASSLNTGILNSPLHF. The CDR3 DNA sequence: TGTGCCAGCAGCTTGAACACAGGGATACTGAATTCACCCCTCCACTTT.